This entry lists 23 T cell receptor beta chains sequenced from one sample in a study of tumor T cells in aggressive B-cell lymphoma. Only in-frame clones appear in the TCRdb table, and some are missing; sequencing was by immunoSEQ multiplex PCR. This table holds approximately 11,000 clones, around nine tenths found once. Sequencing input: tumor tissue. The receptors stem from an adult with diffuse large B cell lymphoma.

The genes are TRBV7-2 and TRBJ1-6; unclear D gene. CDR1 SGHTA and CDR2 FQGNSA come from the germline V gene. The ends were cut back, 2 bases at V and 8 bases at J, with 13 bases in the middle. The CDR3 consists of 15 residues. The CDR3 DNA reads as TGTGCCAGCAGCTTAAGCAGGACTTTTGATTCACCCCTCCACTTT. This encodes CASSLSRTFDSPLHF.

This clone has only a few counts. This chain links TRBV10-3 with TRBJ2-1; 14 bases are shared with TRBD2. This CDR3 spans 17 amino acids. V shed 5 bases and J 6 bases; nucleotides not matched to a gene: 9. Germline values: CDR1 ENHRY, CDR2 SYGVKD. This chain's CDR3 is CAISWDSGLAGGNEQFF. CDR3 in DNA: TGTGCCATCAGTTGGGACAGCGGACTAGCGGGGGGCAATGAGCAGTTCTTC.

The V call is TRBV4-1, the J call TRBJ2-7, with D perhaps TRBD2 (5 bases). Germline V CDR1 and CDR2: MGHRA, YSYEKL. There are 15 residues in the CDR3. Trimming removed 0 bases from V and 4 bases from J, with 13 bases in between. In DNA form, the CDR3 reads TGCGCCAGCAGCCAAGACCCCAGCGGCCCTTACGAGCAGTACTTC. Translating gives CASSQDPSGPYEQYF.

This chain links TRBV30 with TRBJ2-3; 11 bases fit TRBD2. The junction had 4 bases not matched to a gene; V was cut back by 4 bases and J by 7 bases. The CDR3 runs 13 residues. Germline V gene lookup returns CDR1 GTSNPN and CDR2 SVGIG (reference sequence). DNA of the CDR3: TGTGCCTGGATGAGACTAGCGGGGTATACGCAGTATTTT. Its protein is CAWMRLAGYTQYF.

This clone came up once. This chain connects TRBV7-2 to TRBJ1-1; D is perhaps TRBD1 (5 bases). The germline CDR1 and CDR2 sequences are SGHTA and FQGNSA. CDR3 size: 15 residues. The V end was cut by 1 base, the J end by 0 bases, with 9 bases between. The CDR3 protein is CASSLDRGMNTEAFF. In DNA, the CDR3 is TGTGCCAGCAGCTTAGACCGGGGGATGAACACTGAAGCTTTCTTT.

The chain has TRBV6-6 and TRBJ1-5; TRBD1 agrees at 9 bases. The trim removed 6 bases at V and 5 bases at J, leaving 8 bases unmatched. Per germline, CDR1 MNHNY and CDR2 SVGAGI (reference sequence). The length of the CDR3 is 15 residues. Here the CDR3 DNA reads TGTGCCAGCAGGACGACAGGGGGATCGGATCAGCCCCAGCATTTT. Translation gives CASRTTGGSDQPQHF.

J is TRBJ2-3 and V is TRBV4-1, with 7 bases matching TRBD2. V dropped 2 bases and J dropped 3; count of bases not matched to a gene: 5. Germline loops: CDR1 MGHRA, CDR2 YSYEKL. The CDR3 contains 15 residues. Written as DNA, the CDR3 is TGCGCCAGCAGCCAATCTCCCGGGAGGACAGATACGCAGTATTTT. It encodes CASSQSPGRTDTQYF.

The gene calls are TRBV4-3 and TRBJ2-2; 8 bases line up with TRBD1. Germline-derived CDR1 and CDR2 are LGHNA and YSLEER. The CDR3 runs to 18 residues. Losses at the gene ends were 0 bases for V and 4 bases for J; bases not matched to a gene: 10. CDR3 bases: TGCGCCAGCAGCCAAGACTTAACCGGGACAGGATTCACCGGGGAGCTGTTTTTT. This codes for CASSQDLTGTGFTGELFF.

This clone occurred once. This sequence joins TRBV7-7 and TRBJ2-7; no reliable D call. The CDR3 runs to 13 residues. V was shortened by 0 bases and J by 5 bases, with 8 bases between the two germline ends. From germline, CDR1 is SSHAT and CDR2 FNYEAQ (reference sequence). The CDR3 region is CASSLAPRNEQYF. The CDR3 DNA is TGTGCCAGCAGCTTAGCTCCTAGGAACGAGCAGTACTTC. The variable domain in full, with the rest retrieved from reference TRBV7-7 and TRBJ2-7, is GAGVSQSPRYKVTKRGQDVTLRCDPISSHATLYWYQQALGQGPEFLTYFNYEAQPDKSGLPSDRFSAERPEGSISTLTIQRTEQRDSAMYRCASSLAPRNEQYFGPGTRLTVT.

This clone is a singleton in its sample. The V call is TRBV28, the J call TRBJ1-5; a possible D gene is TRBD1 (5 bases). The germline gives CDR1 MDHEN, CDR2 SYDVKM. CDR3 length: 13 residues. Deletions cut 7 bases from V and 9 bases from J, with 16 bases between. CDR3 sequence: CASTAPWGGPQHF. The CDR3 coding sequence is TGTGCCAGCACTGCGCCGTGGGGGGGGCCCCAGCATTTT.

This rearrangement joins TRBV5-1 to TRBJ1-1; 9 nucleotides align to TRBD1. J lost 0 bases, V lost 6 bases, and 9 bases had no gene match. The CDR3 consists of 16 residues. Germline CDR1 is SGHRS and CDR2 is YFSETQ. CDR3 in DNA: TGCGCCAGCATCCCGGACAGGGGCACTATGAACACTGAAGCTTTCTTT. Its protein is CASIPDRGTMNTEAFF.

The rearrangement uses TRBV30 and TRBJ2-1, with 12 bases aligning to TRBD2. The CDR3 covers 14 residues. In germline, CDR1 is GTSNPN, CDR2 SVGIG (reference sequence). The V and J ends lost 2 bases and 9 bases, in that order; junction bases with no gene match: 5. CDR3 in DNA: TGTGCCTGGAGTTCGACTAGCGGGAGTGGTGAGCAGTTCTTC. Translating gives CAWSSTSGSGEQFF.

The chain uses TRBV6-1 and TRBJ1-1; D might be TRBD1 (6 bases). Trimming cost V 4 bases and J 4 bases, with 10 bases left between them. Germline-derived CDR1 and CDR2 are MNHNS and SASEGT. The CDR3 covers 13 residues. The CDR3 sequence is CASSVWTATEAFF. DNA for the CDR3: TGTGCCAGCAGTGTGTGGACAGCCACTGAAGCTTTCTTT.

This rearrangement joins TRBV18 to TRBJ2-7; 10 bases map to TRBD2. Trimming cost V 3 bases and J 5 bases; bases outside gene matches: 1. The CDR3 covers 13 residues. CDR1 and CDR2 from the germline V gene are KGHSH and LQKENI. In nucleotides, the CDR3 is TGTGCCAGCTCACCCGGACTAGCGGACGAGCAGTACTTC. Translated: CASSPGLADEQYF.

Only one count was recorded for this clone. The V gene is TRBV10-2, the J gene TRBJ1-5, with D perhaps TRBD1 (6 bases). This CDR3 comprises 12 residues. Per the germline V gene, CDR1 is WSHSY and CDR2 is SAAADI. V lost 6 bases and J 4 bases, leaving 7 bases between the germline ends. For the CDR3, the DNA is TGCGCCAGCAGAGGACAGAATCAGCCCCAGCATTTT. Translating it yields CASRGQNQPQHF.

J is TRBJ1-4 and V is TRBV2; D is unclear. Between the trimmed V and J ends, which lost 5 bases and 4 bases, there was a span of 8 bases. CDR1 SNHLY and CDR2 FYNNEI come from the germline V gene. The CDR3 covers 13 residues. The CDR3 coding sequence is TGTGCCAGCAGTCGGGGATTTAATGAAAAACTGTTTTTT. This gives the protein CASSRGFNEKLFF.

The chain joins TRBV6-1 to TRBJ1-5; TRBD1 aligns across 7 bases. The CDR3 covers 14 residues. Germline CDR1 MNHNS, CDR2 SASEGT. V gave up 5 bases and J gave up 3 bases; unmatched junction bases: 4. The CDR3 region is CASSSGQYNQPQHF. The DNA for the CDR3 is TGTGCCAGCAGTTCGGGACAGTACAATCAGCCCCAGCATTTT.

The genes are TRBV27 and TRBJ1-2; D remains unclear. CDR1 is MNHEY and CDR2 is SMNVEV in the germline V gene (reference sequence). Deletions cut 6 bases from V and 2 bases from J, with 10 bases between. CDR3 length: 13 residues. CDR3 in amino acids: CASRASGNYGYTF. In nucleotides, the CDR3 is TGTGCCAGCAGGGCGAGCGGGAACTATGGCTACACCTTC.

This chain links TRBV7-8 with TRBJ2-4, with 11 nucleotides matching TRBD2. This CDR3 comprises 20 residues. Trimming cost V 5 bases and J 3 bases; bases outside gene matches: 18. The V gene's germline CDR1 is SGHVS and CDR2 FQNEAQ. The CDR3 bases are TGTGCCAGCAGCCCACGAGGGCTAGCGGGAGGACCTGGGAACAAAAACATTCAGTACTTC. Translating it yields CASSPRGLAGGPGNKNIQYF.

The chain recombines TRBV7-2 with TRBJ2-3; D perhaps matches TRBD1 (6 bases). The germline V gene has CDR1 SGHTA and CDR2 FQGNSA. Trimming shortened V by 5 bases and J by 4 bases, and 7 bases separated the two germline ends. This CDR3 contains 12 residues. This CDR3 is CASSRQADTQYF. CDR3 nucleotides: TGTGCCAGCAGCCGACAGGCAGATACGCAGTATTTT.

The V call is TRBV27, the J call TRBJ2-7, with 7 bases that match TRBD1. The CDR3 has 13 residues. With 4 bases clipped from V and 8 bases from J, the junction kept 8 bases outside the gene matches. Germline V gene data show CDR1 as MNHEY and CDR2 as SMNVEV (reference sequence). CDR3 coding DNA: TGTGCCAGCAGTTCGAATCGACAGGGACAGCAGTACTTC. Its translation: CASSSNRQGQQYF.

V gene TRBV29-1 combines with J gene TRBJ1-1; 8 bases are shared with TRBD1. Losses at the gene ends were 1 base for V and 5 bases for J; bases not matched to a gene: 9. The length of the CDR3 is 15 residues. Germline V CDR1 and CDR2: SQVTM, ANQGSEA. CDR3 in amino acids: CSVEGAGGVRTEAFF. The DNA for the CDR3 is TGCAGCGTTGAAGGGGCAGGGGGCGTGCGAACTGAAGCTTTCTTT. Variable domain in full (rest from reference TRBV29-1 and TRBJ1-1): SAVISQKPSRDICQRGTSLTIQCQVDSQVTMMFWYRQQPGQSLTLIATANQGSEATYESGFVIDKFPISRPNLTFSTLTVSNMSPEDSSIYLCSVEGAGGVRTEAFFGQGTRLTVV.

Turning to this clone: One junction end does not reproduce the germline sequence, and a read error may be involved. The rearrangement joins TRBV5-1 to TRBJ2-3; 8 nucleotides agree with TRBD2. The germline V gene has CDR1 SGHRS and CDR2 YFSETQ. This CDR3 spans 16 amino acids. The chain's CDR3 is CVSMRGSSGSADTQYF. The CDR3 DNA reads as TGCGTCAGCATGAGGGGGTCGAGCGGGAGTGCAGATACGCAGTATTTT.